The subject of this entry is one TCR beta chain. Under the authors' procedure: Amplification from reference gene primers served as the basis for estimated nucleated cell counts. Produced via immunoSEQ multiplex PCR; TCRdb's table is partial and in-frame only. That table gives V, J and clone size, and the DNA gave D and trimming. The data contain under 60,000 clones, 75% to 85% of them singletons. The germline gives CDR1 DFQATT, CDR2 SNEGSKA (reference sequence). V lost 3 bases and J lost 9, with 15 bases in between. The CDR3 loop spans 13 amino acids. The source of the sample is a study of blood T cell repertoires in COVID-19. Study-wide background: Samples taken during acute and convalescent COVID-19 were collected in the United States, Italy and Spain. T cells, B-cell-depleted T cells, or PBMCs provided the cDNA or gDNA that served as material.

Sequenced sample: peripheral blood. The V and J genes are TRBV20-1 and TRBJ1-5; D ambiguous. The source of this sequence is a man between 40 and 49 years old with acute or convalescent COVID-19. CDR3 amino acids: CSASSGTQRPQHF. DNA for the CDR3: TGCAGTGCTAGTTCGGGAACCCAACGGCCCCAGCATTTT.